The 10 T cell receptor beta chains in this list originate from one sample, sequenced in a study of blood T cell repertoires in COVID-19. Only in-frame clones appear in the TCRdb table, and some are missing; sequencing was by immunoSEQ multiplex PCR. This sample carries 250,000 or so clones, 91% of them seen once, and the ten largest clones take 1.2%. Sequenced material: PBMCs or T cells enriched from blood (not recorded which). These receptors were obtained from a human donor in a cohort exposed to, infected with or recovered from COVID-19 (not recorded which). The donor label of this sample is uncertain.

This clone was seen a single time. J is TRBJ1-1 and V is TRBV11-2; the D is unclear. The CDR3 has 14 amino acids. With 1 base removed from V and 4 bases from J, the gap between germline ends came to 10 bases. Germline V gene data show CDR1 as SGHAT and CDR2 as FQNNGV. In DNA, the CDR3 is TGTGCCAGCAGCTTAGGCGGTTTTTTCACTGAAGCTTTCTTT. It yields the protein CASSLGGFFTEAFF.

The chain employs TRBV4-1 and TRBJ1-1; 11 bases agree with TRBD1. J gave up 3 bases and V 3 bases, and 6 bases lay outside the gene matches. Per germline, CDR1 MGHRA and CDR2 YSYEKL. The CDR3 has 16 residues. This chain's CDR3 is CASSQGGQGAYTEAFF. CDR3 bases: TGCGCCAGCAGCCAGGGAGGACAGGGGGCTTACACTGAAGCTTTCTTT.

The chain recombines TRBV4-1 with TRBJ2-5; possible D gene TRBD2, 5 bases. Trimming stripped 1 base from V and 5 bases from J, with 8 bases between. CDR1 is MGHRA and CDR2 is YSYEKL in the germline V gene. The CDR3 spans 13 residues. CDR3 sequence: CASSQVSEETQYF. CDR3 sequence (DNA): TGCGCCAGCAGCCAAGTTAGCGAGGAGACCCAGTACTTC.

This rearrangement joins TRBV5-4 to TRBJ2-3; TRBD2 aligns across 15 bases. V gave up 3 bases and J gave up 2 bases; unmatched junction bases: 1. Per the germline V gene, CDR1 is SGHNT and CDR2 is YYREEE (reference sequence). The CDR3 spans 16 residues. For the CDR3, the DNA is TGTGCCAGCAGCTGGACTAGCGGGGGGGCCACAGATACGCAGTATTTT. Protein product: CASSWTSGGATDTQYF.

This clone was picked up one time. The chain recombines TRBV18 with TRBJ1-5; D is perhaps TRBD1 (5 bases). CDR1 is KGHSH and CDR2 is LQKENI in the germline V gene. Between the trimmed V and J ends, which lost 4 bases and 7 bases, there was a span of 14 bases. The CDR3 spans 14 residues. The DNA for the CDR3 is TGTGCCAGCTCACGGGGGGGTATGGGGCAGCCCCAGCATTTT. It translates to CASSRGGMGQPQHF.

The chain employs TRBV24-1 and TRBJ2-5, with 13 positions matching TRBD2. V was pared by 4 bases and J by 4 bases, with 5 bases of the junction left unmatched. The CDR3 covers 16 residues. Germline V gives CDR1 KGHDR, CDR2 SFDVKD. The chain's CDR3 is CATSETTSGGLETQYF. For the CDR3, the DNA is TGTGCCACCAGTGAGACGACTAGCGGGGGGCTAGAGACCCAGTACTTC.

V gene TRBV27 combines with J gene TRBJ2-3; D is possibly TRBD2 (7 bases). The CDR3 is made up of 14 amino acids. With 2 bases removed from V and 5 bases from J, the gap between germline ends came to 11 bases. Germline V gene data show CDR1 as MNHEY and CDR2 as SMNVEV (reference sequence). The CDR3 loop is CASSLGGAKDTQYF. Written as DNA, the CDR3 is TGTGCCAGCAGTTTAGGGGGGGCCAAAGATACGCAGTATTTT.

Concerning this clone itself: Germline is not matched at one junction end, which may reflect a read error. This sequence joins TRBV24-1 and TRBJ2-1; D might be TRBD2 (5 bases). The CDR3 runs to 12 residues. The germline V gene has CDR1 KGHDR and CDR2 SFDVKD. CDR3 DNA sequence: TGTGCCATCAGTCGGGGTTACAATGAGCAGTTCTTC. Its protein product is CAISRGYNEQFF.

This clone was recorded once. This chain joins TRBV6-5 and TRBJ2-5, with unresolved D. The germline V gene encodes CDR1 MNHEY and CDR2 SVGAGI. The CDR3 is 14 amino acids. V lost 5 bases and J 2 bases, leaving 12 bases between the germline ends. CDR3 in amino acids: CASSLARWQETQYF. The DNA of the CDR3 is TGTGCCAGCAGTCTTGCTAGGTGGCAAGAGACCCAGTACTTC.

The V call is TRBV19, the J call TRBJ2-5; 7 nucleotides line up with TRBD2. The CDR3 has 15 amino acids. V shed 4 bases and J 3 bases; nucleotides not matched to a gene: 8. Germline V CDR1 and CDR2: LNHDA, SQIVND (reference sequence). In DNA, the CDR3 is TGTGCCAGTAGTACCGGGATAGCGGGTAAAGAGACCCAGTACTTC. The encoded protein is CASSTGIAGKETQYF.